This TCR beta chain is from a study of T cells in Graves' hyperthyroidism and ophthalmopathy. Study observations and caveats: Blood also contained most expanded thyroid clonotypes above 0.001.

Participants, patients aged 18 to 65, had newly diagnosed hyperthyroidism with a duration under 2 months. Those patients with uncontrolled infection, other autoimmune disease, pregnancy or lactation were excluded. First hyperthyroidism diagnosis is when the blood sample was obtained, before any ophthalmopathy symptoms. Germline CDR1 is DFQATT and CDR2 is SNEGSKA (reference sequence). CDR3 length: 14 residues. With 2 bases removed from V and 3 bases from J, the gap between germline ends came to 11 bases. TCR beta CDR3 sequences were amplified from RNA transcripts. HTBI primers were employed in a first-round RT-PCR of the TCR CDR3. TCRdb analysed the multiplex PCR reads with MiXCR anew, one entry per CDR3 protein. The sample shows under 300,000 distinct CDR3 sequences, 25% to 30% of them seen only once. Note on this clonotype: Its cognate antigen is unknown.

This TCR derives from a man aged 40-49 years with Graves' hyperthyroidism that later progressed to Graves' ophthalmopathy. The chain is built from TRBV20-1 and TRBJ1-5; tentatively, D is TRBD1 (6 bases). The sequenced sample consisted of blood. The CDR3 loop reads CSARQGNDNQPQHF. CDR3 nucleotides: TGCAGTGCTAGACAGGGGAACGACAATCAGCCCCAGCATTTT.